This passage covers 19 T cell receptor beta chains from one sample sequenced in a study of regulatory T cells in long-lasting Graves disease. Investigators prepared the TCR beta libraries by applying iRepertoire HTBI primers and Arm-PCR of CDR3 regions. From the multiplex PCR reads, TCRdb called clonotypes with MiXCR, one entry per CDR3 protein. The sample consists of 400,000 to 500,000 distinct CDR3 sequences, about 15% of them appearing once. Indicated time point: newly diagnosed GD, antithyroid drugs for less than 3 months. With RNA extracted from PBMCs as input, the TCR library was made. The data were also submitted as part of a second study, on T cells in Graves' hyperthyroidism and ophthalmopathy.

This specimen consisted of peripheral blood mononuclear cells (PBMCs), obtained at new diagnosis, from a patient treated with antithyroid drugs. The receptors come from a woman between 50 and 59 years old with Graves disease.

This clonotype was seen a handful of times. A clone one base away is much larger, so this may be a read error. The chain combines TRBV20-1 with TRBJ1-5, with TRBD1 matching over 10 bases. Germline values: CDR1 DFQATT, CDR2 SNEGSKA (reference sequence). CDR3 length equals 15 residues. CDR3 sequence reads: CSARGPDRGVQPRHF. The CDR3 nucleotides read TGCAGTGCTAGGGGTCCGGACAGGGGGGTTCAGCCCCGGCATTTT.

J is TRBJ1-6 and V is TRBV20-1, with TRBD1 identical over 7 bases. The CDR3 runs 15 residues. Germline CDR1 and CDR2: DFQATT and SNEGSKA (reference sequence). J lost 14 bases, V lost 0 bases, and 13 bases had no gene match. CDR3: CSARETGTGLAALHF. In DNA, the CDR3 is TGCAGTGCTAGAGAGACAGGGACTGGGTTGGCGGCCCTCCACTTT.

This clonotype was seen at least ten times. The V gene is TRBV2, the J gene TRBJ2-3; 7 bases agree with TRBD2. Trimming cost V 3 bases and J 3 bases; bases outside gene matches: 6. The CDR3 is 15 residues long. Per germline, CDR1 SNHLY and CDR2 FYNNEI. This chain's CDR3 is CASSEAGVGTDTQYF. In nucleotides, the CDR3 is TGTGCCAGCAGTGAGGCGGGAGTGGGGACAGATACGCAGTATTTT. The full variable domain, completed using reference TRBV2 and TRBJ2-3, is EPEVTQTPSHQVTQMGQEVILRCVPISNHLYFYWYRQILGQKVEFLVSFYNNEISEKSEIFDDQFSVERPDGSNFTLKIRSTKLEDSAMYFCASSEAGVGTDTQYFGPGTRLTVL.

This clonotype has at least ten counts. One end of the junction fails to match germline, which may point to a read error. CDR3 in amino acids: CASREGALMNTEAFF. CDR3 bases: TGTGCCAGCAGAGAAGGGGCCCTCATGAACACTGAAGCTTTCTTT. The rearrangement links TRBV6-1 to TRBJ1-1; D is perhaps TRBD1 (5 bases). Looked up from germline, CDR1 is MNHNS and CDR2 is SASEGT. This CDR3 has 15 residues.

This clonotype showed up just a few times. The chain recombines TRBV6-5 with TRBJ1-3; no firm D call. The germline V gene has CDR1 MNHEY and CDR2 SVGAGI. CDR3 length equals 15 residues. Deletions cut 0 bases from V and 2 bases from J, with 8 bases between. The CDR3 coding sequence is TGTGCCAGCAGTTACTCCCCCACAGCTGGAAACACCATATATTTT. It yields the protein CASSYSPTAGNTIYF.

Points on this clonotype: It is likely a read error: a sequence one base away is far more abundant. V gene TRBV2 combines with J gene TRBJ2-3; D is unresolved. The J call could be wrong; TRBJ2-5 is a better fit for the DNA end. Germline V lookup: CDR1 SNHLY, CDR2 FYNNEI. The CDR3 has 11 residues. The CDR3 loop is CASGGDGTQYF. CDR3 bases: TGTGCCAGCGGTGGAGATGGGACCCAGTACTTC.

This clonotype has only a few counts. This may be a read error: a much more frequent sequence differs by one nucleotide. This chain connects TRBV27 to TRBJ1-5; D gene ambiguous. The length of the CDR3 is 13 residues. Per the germline V gene, CDR1 is MNHEY and CDR2 is SMNVEV (reference sequence). The CDR3 coding sequence is TGTGCCAGCAGTTTAATAAGCAATCAGCCCCTGCATTTT. Translation: CASSLISNQPLHF.

This clonotype has a handful of counts. The rearrangement joins TRBV4-1 to TRBJ2-1, with a tentative D call TRBD1 (6 bases). Germline V gives CDR1 MGHRA, CDR2 YSYEKL. Trimming left V 0 bases short and J 5 bases short, with 17 bases between. This CDR3 comprises 17 residues. CDR3 sequence reads: CASSQDLGARYDNEQFF. The CDR3 DNA reads as TGCGCCAGCAGCCAAGATTTGGGGGCGCGTTACGACAATGAGCAGTTCTTC.

CDR3 loop: CASSVHDVGGDSSSYNEQFF. The CDR3 bases are TGTGCCAGCAGCGTTCATGATGTTGGGGGGGACTCGAGCTCCTACAATGAGCAGTTCTTC. This chain connects TRBV9 to TRBJ2-1; 7 positions agree with TRBD2. This CDR3 spans 20 amino acids. The germline V gene encodes CDR1 SGDLS and CDR2 YYNGEE. Trimming cost V 2 bases and J 0 bases; bases outside gene matches: 17.

This clonotype was counted ten times or more. The gene calls are TRBV11-2 and TRBJ2-2, with D perhaps matching TRBD1 (6 bases). Germline CDR1 SGHAT, CDR2 FQNNGV. This CDR3 comprises 13 residues. Deletions cut 6 bases from V and 6 bases from J, with 11 bases between. The CDR3 reads CASRRQGPGELFF. The CDR3 coding sequence is TGTGCCAGCAGGAGGCAGGGGCCCGGGGAGCTGTTTTTT. The variable domain in full, completed from reference TRBV11-2 and TRBJ2-2, reads EAGVAQSPRYKIIEKRQSVAFWCNPISGHATLYWYQQILGQGPKLLIQFQNNGVVDDSQLPKDRFSAERLKGVDSTLKIQPAKLEDSAVYLCASRRQGPGELFFGEGSRLTVL.

This clonotype was recorded at least ten times. The CDR3 region has the DNA TGCAGTGCTAGGTCTGTTCAGGGGGGCGACGAGCAGTACTTC. It translates to CSARSVQGGDEQYF. V and J are TRBV20-1 and TRBJ2-7, with a weak D call TRBD1 (7 bases). CDR3 length: 14 residues. In germline, CDR1 is DFQATT, CDR2 SNEGSKA (reference sequence). V lost 3 bases, J lost 5 bases, and 17 bases lay in between.

This clonotype was counted at least ten times. J is TRBJ1-1 and V is TRBV29-1, with no clear D. Trimming pared 3 bases from V and 5 bases from J, leaving 10 bases between. The CDR3 runs 12 residues. Germline-derived CDR1 and CDR2 are SQVTM and ANQGSEA. The CDR3 DNA sequence: TGCAGCGTTGACGGGCGGGGTACTGAAGCTTTCTTT. Its protein product is CSVDGRGTEAFF. Combining the CDR3 with reference TRBV29-1 and TRBJ1-1 gives the whole variable domain SAVISQKPSRDICQRGTSLTIQCQVDSQVTMMFWYRQQPGQSLTLIATANQGSEATYESGFVIDKFPISRPNLTFSTLTVSNMSPEDSSIYLCSVDGRGTEAFFGQGTRLTVV.

A remark on this clonotype: A far larger clone is one nucleotide away, so this likely arose from a read error. The genes are TRBV28 and TRBJ2-7, with 14 bases lining up with TRBD2. CDR3 length: 18 amino acids. Germline values: CDR1 MDHEN, CDR2 SYDVKM. CDR3 DNA sequence: TGTGCCAGCAGTTCCCCGACTAGCGGGAGGGCCCCCCTCTACGAGCAGCACTTC. It codes for CASSSPTSGRAPLYEQHF.

This clonotype has just a few counts. The rearrangement uses TRBV6-1 and TRBJ1-4; tentatively, D is TRBD1 (5 bases). Per the germline V gene, CDR1 is MNHNS and CDR2 is SASEGT. The ends were cut back, 7 bases at V and 3 bases at J, with 12 bases in the middle. This CDR3 is built from 14 residues. The CDR3 protein is CASTAGGANEKLFF. The CDR3 DNA reads TGTGCCAGCACAGCGGGGGGGGCTAATGAAAAACTGTTTTTT.

This clonotype was counted a few times. Being one base from a much bigger clone, this may be a read error. The DNA for the CDR3 is TGTGCCAGCAGTCTGGGCGCCTCGGGGCCCCAGCATTTT. Translating gives CASSLGASGPQHF. The genes are TRBV28 and TRBJ1-5; unclear D gene. The germline CDR1 and CDR2 sequences are MDHEN and SYDVKM. The V gene lost 5 bases and the J gene lost 9 bases, with 14 bases spanning the gap. This CDR3 has 13 amino acids.

This clonotype was detected ten times or more. The V call is TRBV3-1, the J call TRBJ2-5; TRBD2 agrees at 10 bases. Germline CDR1 is LGHDT and CDR2 is YNNKEL (reference sequence). This CDR3 contains 16 residues. V dropped 1 base and J dropped 5; count of bases not matched to a gene: 7. The CDR3 DNA reads TGTGCCAGCAGCCAAGCACAGCGGGAGGGCCAGGAGACCCAGTACTTC. Translated: CASSQAQREGQETQYF.

The gene calls are TRBV7-9 and TRBJ2-7; unclear D gene. V shed 2 bases and J shed 2 bases, with 10 bases lying between them. The CDR3 runs to 14 residues. Germline V gene lookup returns CDR1 SEHNR and CDR2 FQNEAQ (reference sequence). As DNA, the CDR3 is TGTGCCAGCAGCTTACGGACGAGACCCTACGAGCAGTACTTC. Its translation is CASSLRTRPYEQYF.

This chain uses TRBV19 with TRBJ2-3; 7 positions match TRBD1. This CDR3 spans 13 amino acids. The germline V gene has CDR1 LNHDA and CDR2 SQIVND (reference sequence). V was clipped by 5 bases and J by 6 bases; unmatched bases: 5. CDR3 DNA sequence: TGTGCCAGTAGTGTTACAGGGGTCGATACGCAGTATTTT. It specifies CASSVTGVDTQYF.

This clonotype occurred once. This chain links TRBV4-1 with TRBJ1-4, with D possibly TRBD1 on 6 matching bases. The germline CDR1 and CDR2 sequences are MGHRA and YSYEKL. V lost 1 base to trimming and J lost 9 bases, with 18 bases between them. The CDR3 runs to 16 residues. CDR3 region: CASSQVAGGDVKKLFF. The CDR3 nucleotides are TGCGCCAGCAGCCAAGTCGCGGGGGGCGATGTGAAAAAACTGTTTTTT.